A single T cell receptor (beta chain) is shown here with its context. Per the original methods: Quantification of nucleated cells was approximated via reference gene primer amplification. Sequencing was performed with immunoSEQ multiplex PCR; in TCRdb, only in-frame clones are kept and a portion is missing. Clonal size and the V and J genes are those of that table, whereas D and trimming came from the DNA. The sample comprises approximately 37,000 clones, under 90% of which are singletons, and roughly a fifth rests with the top ten. This sample was included in a study of blood T cell repertoires in COVID-19. The overall study: Both acute and convalescent COVID-19 samples were obtained from the United States, Italy and Spain. T cells, B-cell-depleted T cells, or PBMCs supplied cDNA or gDNA.

There are 17 residues in the CDR3. The germline gives CDR1 SGDLS, CDR2 YYNGEE. Trimming pared 4 bases from V and 7 bases from J, leaving 23 bases between. J is TRBJ2-2 and V is TRBV9, with D perhaps matching TRBD1 (5 bases). Sequenced sample: peripheral blood. The TCR was taken from a man aged 45 to 65 with active COVID-19. DNA for the CDR3: TGTGCCAGCAGCACACGGACGGAAGGGGTAAATGGCGGGGAGCTGTTTTTT. This translates into CASSTRTEGVNGGELFF.